This TCR beta chain was identified during a study of blood T cell repertoires in COVID-19 (dated by TCRdb to about 2020). In terms of the full investigation: The collaborator samples originated in the United States, Italy and Spain and spanned the acute and convalescent phases of COVID-19. The repertoires were made available in a free public database intended to serve as a resource for research on the immune response to SARS-CoV-2. Where HLA class I and class II types were available, the types were taken from metadata supplied by the sample provider, not from assay-based typing. Samples were obtained from the ongoing ImmuneRACE study (first 160 participants) and from over 1,000 subjects provided by 6 global collaborators. Deeply sampled blood TCRbeta repertoires from subjects exposed to, actively infected with, or recovered from COVID-19 were included in the dataset. Nearly every sample came with metadata listing a de-identified subject ID, COVID-19 status, age in years and sex. The prospective study material was composed of cDNA or gDNA derived from T cells, B-cell-depleted T cells, or PBMCs. The study at large found these results: Clinical and demographic metadata were provided uncurated, with the amount varying by source and participant.

TCRbeta CDR3 regions were amplified from genomic DNA by means of the immunoSEQ Assay, a bias-controlled multiplex PCR. Under the source paper's analysis protocol: Nucleated cell counts per sample were estimated from amplification of reference gene primers within the assay. To quantify the absolute abundance of each unique TCRbeta CDR3 rearrangement, sequence reads were collapsed and filtered. For each sample, productive Simpson clonality was calculated by taking the square root of Simpson's diversity index across productive rearrangements. TCRdb holds this immuneACCESS table with in-frame rearrangements only. Some clones are missing; in checked studies, unresolved V genes explain under half, and the rest has no known cause. The V and J calls and the clone size are those of that table, but D and trimming were determined from the DNA. This sample comprises 250,000 to 300,000 clones, roughly 87% of them detected only once. The top ten clonotypes cover roughly 2.2% of the sample.

From the cysteine up to the phenylalanine, the CDR3 has a length of 19 residues. This entry keeps only the CDR3 DNA: 57 bases, framed from base 1. Samples from volunteer blood donors who had recovered from COVID-19 were contributed by a second Seattle source. The collaborating institutions used their own protocols to collect whole blood in K2EDTA tubes. For TCRbeta analysis, collaborator samples were shipped as frozen whole blood, as isolated PBMCs, or as DNA extracted from either sample type. Of note for this clone: Its antigen specificity is not known. No base qualities exist here, and no much larger clone lies one base off it.

Sequencing was done on a sample of peripheral blood. This receptor chain uses TRBV21-1 and TRBJ2-1; TRBD2 is the table's D call and was not checked against the DNA. TRBV21-1 is annotated as a pseudogene. This TCR derives from a woman aged 45 to 65 who had recovered from COVID-19. The CDR3 here reads CASSKGSRRRGGSYNEQFF. The nucleotide sequence is given as TGTGCCAGCAGCAAAGGGTCCCGGCGGCGCGGCGGATCCTACAATGAGCAGTTCTTC.